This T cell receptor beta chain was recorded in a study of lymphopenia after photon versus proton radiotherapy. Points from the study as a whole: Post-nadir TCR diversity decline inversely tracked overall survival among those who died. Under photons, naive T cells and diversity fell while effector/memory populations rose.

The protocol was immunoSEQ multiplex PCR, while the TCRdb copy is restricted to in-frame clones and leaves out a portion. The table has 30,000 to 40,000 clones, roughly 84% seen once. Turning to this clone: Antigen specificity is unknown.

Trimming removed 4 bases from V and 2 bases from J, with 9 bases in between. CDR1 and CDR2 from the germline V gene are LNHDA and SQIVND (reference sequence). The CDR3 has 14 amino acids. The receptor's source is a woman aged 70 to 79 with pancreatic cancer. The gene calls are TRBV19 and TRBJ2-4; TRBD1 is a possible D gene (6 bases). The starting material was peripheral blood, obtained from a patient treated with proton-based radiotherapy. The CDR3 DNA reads TGTGCCAGTAGTACTACAGGGACCAAAAACATTCAGTACTTC. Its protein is CASSTTGTKNIQYF.